The rows below give T cell receptor beta chains drawn from one sample of a study of CD8 T cells in ankylosing spondylitis. Each CDR3 protein gets one entry after TCRdb re-called the 5' RACE reads with MiXCR. The sample has over 30,000 distinct CDR3 sequences, 16% seen once. Input material: blood. These TCRs come from a male donor with ankylosing spondylitis or in good health (not recorded which). Both conserved end residues are trimmed from each CDR3.

J gene	V gene	CDR3 protein
TRBJ2-1	TRBV7-3	ASKVGGAGYNEQF
TRBJ1-2	TRBV10-3	AIRLGTGIQGNYGYT
TRBJ2-2	TRBV6-5	ASRAGRLNTGELF
TRBJ2-3	TRBV10-3	AISETSGGSTDTQY
TRBJ2-3	TRBV6-2/TRBV6-3	ASRTGTVSYTQY
TRBJ2-7	TRBV7-9	ASSPRTVSYEQY
TRBJ2-3	TRBV12-3/TRBV12-4	ASSFEGIGTDTQY
TRBJ2-2	TRBV25-1	ASSGTVTGELF
TRBJ2-3	TRBV29-1	SVETGGQGETTDTQY
TRBJ2-1	TRBV20-1	SAVRLAVSYNEQF
TRBJ2-3	TRBV12-3/TRBV12-4	ASSHRLAVSTDTQY
TRBJ1-2	TRBV3-1	ASSQEWAANYGYT
TRBJ2-2	TRBV2	ASSQRQGLSGELF
TRBJ2-1	TRBV6-2/TRBV6-3	ASSKGGRDYNNEQF
TRBJ2-2	TRBV12-3/TRBV12-4	ASSLHGNTGELF
TRBJ2-6	TRBV7-2	ASTPRGLQANVLT
TRBJ2-3	TRBV7-2	ASSFMANTDTQY
TRBJ2-2	TRBV6-2/TRBV6-3	ASPTGELF
TRBJ2-7	TRBV29-1	SVESVTSGSYEQY
TRBJ2-1	TRBV20-1	SASRPSDNEQF
TRBJ2-2	TRBV12-3/TRBV12-4	ASGTSNTGELF
TRBJ2-4	TRBV4-3	ASSQDIGTAPKNIQY